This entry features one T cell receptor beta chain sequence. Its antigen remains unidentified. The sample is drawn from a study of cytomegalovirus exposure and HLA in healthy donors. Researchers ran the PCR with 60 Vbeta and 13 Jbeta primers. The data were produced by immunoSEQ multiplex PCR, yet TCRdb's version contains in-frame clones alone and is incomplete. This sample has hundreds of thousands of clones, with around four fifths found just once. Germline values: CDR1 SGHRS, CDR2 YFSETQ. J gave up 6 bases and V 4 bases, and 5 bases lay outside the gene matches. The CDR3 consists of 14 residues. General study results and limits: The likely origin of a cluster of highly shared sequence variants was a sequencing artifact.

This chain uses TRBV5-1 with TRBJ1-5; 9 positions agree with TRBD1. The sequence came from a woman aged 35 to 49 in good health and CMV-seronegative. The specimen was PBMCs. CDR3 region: CASSQGTGSQPQHF. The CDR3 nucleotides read TGCGCCAGCAGCCAAGGGACAGGGAGTCAGCCCCAGCATTTT.